Given below is one TCR beta chain in context. Antigen: not known. The data were taken from a study of cytomegalovirus exposure and HLA in healthy donors. Across the study: Previous work identified 95 million to 120 million unique TCR beta sequences from 200 million or so T cells.

Primers for the PCR totalled 60 Vbeta and 13 Jbeta. The method was immunoSEQ multiplex PCR; TCRdb's version includes in-frame clones alone and lacks a portion of them. The data hold some 100,000 clones, with approximately 76% observed a single time. Findings of the study overall: Previously analyzed data showed that most TCR beta V segments were productive at a frequency of about 87% or about 30%. Among the most significant clusters, several appeared linked to common viral pathogens in a later analysis.

The material sequenced was PBMCs. The origin of this receptor is a man aged 50 or older in good health and CMV-seropositive.

CDR3: CASSLVRGDYGYTF. In nucleotides, the CDR3 is TGTGCCAGCAGCTTAGTCAGGGGGGATTATGGCTACACCTTC. The chain recombines TRBV7-9 with TRBJ1-2; TRBD1 agrees at 7 bases. V shed 1 base and J 5 bases; nucleotides not matched to a gene: 4. This CDR3 is 14 amino acids long. Per germline, CDR1 SEHNR and CDR2 FQNEAQ (reference sequence).